The next 18 T cell receptor beta chains were all read from a single sample in a study of a mutant IDH1 vaccine in newly diagnosed glioma. Produced via immunoSEQ multiplex PCR; TCRdb's table is partial and in-frame only. The sample carries 77,000 or so clones, around 85% recorded once. The time point is: week 23, last vaccination. The study gave 300 ug of mutant IDH1 20-mer peptide per vaccine dose, with topical imiquimod. Which antigens these TCRs recognize remains unknown. This specimen consisted of PBMCs, obtained from a glioma patient whose treatment included an IDH1 peptide vaccine. These receptor sequences come from a woman in her 50s with glioma.

The V call is TRBV27, the J call TRBJ2-5, with D maybe TRBD1 (6 bases). This CDR3 has 14 amino acids. V lost 3 bases to trimming and J lost 4 bases, with 12 bases between them. CDR1 is MNHEY, CDR2 SMNVEV, per germline (reference sequence). In DNA form, the CDR3 reads TGTGCCAGCAGTTTGGAACAGGGTGGAGAGACCCAGTACTTC. Its translation is CASSLEQGGETQYF.

The chain combines TRBV5-1 with TRBJ2-7; TRBD1 aligns across 9 bases. The CDR3 runs 15 residues. J gave up 4 bases and V 4 bases, and 9 bases lay outside the gene matches. Germline V gene sequence: CDR1 SGHRS, CDR2 YFSETQ. The CDR3 spells CASSTLGQGYYEQYF. CDR3 bases: TGCGCCAGCAGCACGTTGGGACAGGGTTATTACGAGCAGTACTTC.

The rearrangement links TRBV5-1 to TRBJ1-6; possible D gene TRBD1, 6 bases. This CDR3 comprises 16 residues. The V and J ends lost 4 bases and 0 bases respectively, with 11 bases between them. The germline V gene has CDR1 SGHRS and CDR2 YFSETQ. Here the CDR3 DNA reads TGCGCCAGCAGCCCAGGACAGAGCTCCTATAATTCACCCCTCCACTTT. It translates to CASSPGQSSYNSPLHF.

V is TRBV7-9 and J is TRBJ2-7; 8 positions agree with TRBD2. The germline V gene has CDR1 SEHNR and CDR2 FQNEAQ (reference sequence). V shed 6 bases, J shed 0 bases, and the junction held 1 base outside the gene matches. The CDR3 sequence is 13 residues long. As DNA, the CDR3 is TGTGCCAGCAGAACTAGCGGCTCCTACGAGCAGTACTTC. Amino acids: CASRTSGSYEQYF.

The genes are TRBV28 and TRBJ2-1, with D possibly called TRBD1 or TRBD2 (6 bases each). This CDR3 spans 12 amino acids. Trimming shortened V by 11 bases and J by 6 bases, and 14 bases separated the two germline ends. Germline CDR1 and CDR2: MDHEN and SYDVKM. In DNA, the CDR3 is TGTGCCCTAGGGGGGCGGATCAATGAGCAGTTCTTC. Amino acid sequence: CALGGRINEQFF.

The V gene is TRBV19, the J gene TRBJ1-5; no definite D call. Germline values: CDR1 LNHDA, CDR2 SQIVND (reference sequence). The CDR3 length is 15 residues. Trimming left V 3 bases short and J 0 bases short, with 9 bases between. CDR3 bases: TGTGCCAGTAGTATGTCTGGGAATAGCAATCAGCCCCAGCATTTT. Residues: CASSMSGNSNQPQHF. The full variable domain, with the rest looked up from reference TRBV19 and TRBJ1-5, is DGGITQSPKYLFRKEGQNVTLSCEQNLNHDAMYWYRQDPGQGLRLIYYSQIVNDFQKGDIAEGYSVSREKKESFPLTVTSAQKNPTAFYLCASSMSGNSNQPQHFGDGTRLSIL.

V and J are TRBV6-4 and TRBJ2-1; D might be TRBD2 (5 bases). Trimming cost V 0 bases and J 9 bases, with 9 bases left between them. The length of the CDR3 is 13 residues. Per germline, CDR1 MRHNA and CDR2 SNTAGT. The CDR3 here is CASSDSPRGEQFF. The DNA for the CDR3 is TGTGCCAGCAGTGACTCCCCTCGGGGTGAGCAGTTCTTC.

The count of this clone is one. The CDR3 sequence is CASSPKGPYNEQFF. The CDR3 region has the DNA TGTGCCAGCTCACCAAAGGGGCCCTACAATGAGCAGTTCTTC. The V call is TRBV18, the J call TRBJ2-1; D may be TRBD1 (5 bases). V was shortened by 2 bases and J by 2 bases, with 7 bases between the two germline ends. Germline V CDR1 and CDR2: KGHSH, LQKENI. The CDR3 loop spans 14 amino acids.

This clone was counted between two and nine times. This sequence joins TRBV4-1 and TRBJ1-4; D call uncertain. The germline gives CDR1 MGHRA, CDR2 YSYEKL. This CDR3 has 19 residues. Trimming pared 0 bases from V and 6 bases from J, leaving 23 bases between. The DNA for the CDR3 is TGCGCCAGCAGCCAAGAAGTTCCCTTTTCGCCTGCTGCATATGAAAAACTGTTTTTT. It encodes CASSQEVPFSPAAYEKLFF.

The chain combines TRBV5-1 with TRBJ2-3; either TRBD1 or TRBD2 may fit D (5 bases each). The CDR3 consists of 13 residues. Germline CDR1 reads SGHRS; CDR2 reads YFSETQ. V was cut by 4 bases and J by 7 bases, with 13 bases left in between. For the CDR3, the DNA is TGCGCCAGCAGCCGGGACCTAGTGAATACGCAGTATTTT. It yields the protein CASSRDLVNTQYF.

The gene calls are TRBV5-8 and TRBJ1-1; D may be TRBD1 (5 bases). The CDR3 sequence is 15 residues long. Trimming pared 1 base from V and 3 bases from J, leaving 13 bases between. Per germline, CDR1 SGHTS and CDR2 YDEGEE. The CDR3 DNA reads as TGTGCCAGCAGCTTGTCCGGAGGGGTCTACACTGAAGCTTTCTTT. Its protein product is CASSLSGGVYTEAFF. Using reference TRBV5-8 and TRBJ1-1 for the parts outside the CDR3, the full variable domain is EAGVTQSPTHLIKTRGQQATLRCSPISGHTSVYWYQQALGLGLQFLLWYDEGEERNRGNFPPRFSGRQFPNYSSELNVNALELEDSALYLCASSLSGGVYTEAFFGQGTRLTVV.

The chain links TRBV29-1 to TRBJ2-1, with a tentative D call TRBD2 (6 bases). The CDR3 sequence is 14 residues long. Trimming shortened V by 4 bases and J by 7 bases, and 17 bases separated the two germline ends. From germline, CDR1 is SQVTM and CDR2 ANQGSEA. The CDR3 spells CSVAGTPSRNEQFF. In DNA, the CDR3 is TGCAGCGTTGCCGGGACTCCTAGTCGGAATGAGCAGTTCTTC.

J is TRBJ2-1 and V is TRBV7-9; no clear D. Germline lookup yields CDR1 SEHNR and CDR2 FQNEAQ (reference sequence). This CDR3 region has 12 residues. V lost 5 bases, J lost 6 bases, and 8 bases lay in between. The CDR3 nucleotides are TGTGCCAGCAGCACAGACGGCAATGAGCAGTTCTTC. Protein sequence: CASSTDGNEQFF. Drawing the rest from reference TRBV7-9 and TRBJ2-1, the complete variable domain is DTGVSQNPRHKITKRGQNVTFRCDPISEHNRLYWYRQTLGQGPEFLTYFQNEAQLEKSRLLSDRFSAERPKGSFSTLEIQRTEQGDSAMYLCASSTDGNEQFFGPGTRLTVL.

Of note for this clone: Other DNA sequences of this sample code for an identical CDR3. The gene calls are TRBV5-1 and TRBJ1-3; 7 positions match TRBD1. The CDR3 covers 16 residues. V was pared by 0 bases and J by 0 bases, with 3 bases of the junction left unmatched. CDR1 SGHRS and CDR2 YFSETQ come from the germline V gene. The DNA of the CDR3 is TGCGCCAGCAGCTTGGGGACAGGCTTCTCTGGAAACACCATATATTTT. Its protein is CASSLGTGFSGNTIYF.

CDR3 sequence reads: CASSTPSPWETEAFF. CDR3 in DNA: TGTGCCAGCAGTACCCCTTCCCCGTGGGAGACTGAAGCTTTCTTT. V is TRBV6-6 and J is TRBJ1-1; D is uncertain. V was pared by 5 bases and J by 5 bases, with 18 bases between. Germline values: CDR1 MNHNY, CDR2 SVGAGI (reference sequence). The CDR3 totals 15 residues.

The chain couples TRBV2 to TRBJ2-6; tentative D call: TRBD2 (6 bases). CDR1 is SNHLY and CDR2 is FYNNEI in the germline V gene. The CDR3 is 15 residues long. V was pared by 6 bases and J by 4 bases, with 13 bases between. CDR3 in amino acids: CASRAGPGGANVLTF. The CDR3 region has the DNA TGTGCCAGCAGGGCGGGACCGGGAGGGGCCAACGTCCTGACTTTC.

The rearrangement joins TRBV30 to TRBJ1-1; possibly TRBD1 for D (5 bases). The CDR3 runs 14 residues. Germline loops: CDR1 GTSNPN, CDR2 SVGIG (reference sequence). V shed 6 bases and J shed 1 base, with 15 bases lying between them. The CDR3 loop is CACRGDRPNTEAFF. DNA for the CDR3: TGTGCCTGTCGGGGGGACCGACCGAACACTGAAGCTTTCTTT.

The rearrangement links TRBV27 to TRBJ1-5; D uncertain. This CDR3 spans 14 amino acids. The germline V gene encodes CDR1 MNHEY and CDR2 SMNVEV (reference sequence). Trimming removed 2 bases from V and 9 bases from J, with 14 bases in between. CDR3 bases: TGTGCCAGCAGTTTAGGCGGCCGTGGATGGCCCCAGCATTTT. Its translation is CASSLGGRGWPQHF.